The entry below gives a single T cell receptor (beta chain) sequence along with its context. Its antigen is currently not known. Base-call qualities are not available, and no considerably larger clone is one nucleotide away. These data originate in a study of technical replicates of blood from a handful of donors (TCRdb year 2017). Libraries were constructed by the immunoSEQ multiplex PCR assay. TCRdb mirrors the immuneACCESS table, restricted to in-frame sequences. Some clones are absent from its copies; in checked studies, under half trace to an unresolved V gene, and the reason for the others is unknown. The sample includes roughly 100,000 clones, with approximately 96% observed a single time. Roughly 0.35% of the sample rests with the top ten. Sequenced material: T cells isolated from PBMCs. The clonotype was recovered from a human donor in good health.

The CDR3 amino acid sequence is: CASSLIQAHEQYF. The DNA is as follows: TGTGCCAGCAGCCTAATCCAGGCCCACGAGCAGTACTTC. The sequence joins TRBV27 to TRBJ2-7; no D gene can be assigned with confidence. The CDR3 runs 13 residues from the cysteine to the phenylalanine. Left in the record is the CDR3 DNA by itself, 39 bases read in frame from the first base. The germline V gene (reference sequence) provides CDR1 MNHEY and CDR2 SMNVEV. V is pared back by 6 bases and J by 5 bases, with 14 bases lying between the germline termini.